This TCR beta chain was obtained from a study of T cell responses to AZD1222 COVID-19 vaccine. For this clone: This specimen includes other DNA sequences encoding the same CDR3.

This CDR3 has 11 amino acids. CDR1 is SGHNT and CDR2 is YYREEE in the germline V gene (reference sequence). The germline V and J ends were trimmed by 5 bases and 4 bases, with 6 bases remaining between them. Clones were sequenced by immunoSEQ multiplex PCR, and TCRdb holds only the in-frame ones, with some missing. Among roughly 140,000 clones listed, 85% to 90% were seen once. This sequence was found in an adult in good health. This rearrangement joins TRBV5-4 to TRBJ1-2; no reliable D call. The sample here was peripheral blood, taken on day 0 of AZD1222 vaccination. The CDR3, as DNA: TGTGCCAGCAGTTCTGGCTATGGCTACACCTTC. Encoded protein: CASSSGYGYTF.